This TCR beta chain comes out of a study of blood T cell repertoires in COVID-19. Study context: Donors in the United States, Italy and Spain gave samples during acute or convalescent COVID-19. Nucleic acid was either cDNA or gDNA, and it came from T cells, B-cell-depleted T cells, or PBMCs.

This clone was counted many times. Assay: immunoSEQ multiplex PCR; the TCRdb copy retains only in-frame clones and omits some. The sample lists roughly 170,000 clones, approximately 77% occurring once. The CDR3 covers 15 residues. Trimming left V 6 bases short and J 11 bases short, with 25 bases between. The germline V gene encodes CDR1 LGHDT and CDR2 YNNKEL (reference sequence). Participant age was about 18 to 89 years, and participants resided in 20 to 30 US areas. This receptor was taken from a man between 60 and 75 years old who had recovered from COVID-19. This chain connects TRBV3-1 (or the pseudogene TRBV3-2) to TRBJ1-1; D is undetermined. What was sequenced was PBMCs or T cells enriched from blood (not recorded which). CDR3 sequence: CASSPDLSSNDGAFF. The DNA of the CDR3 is TGTGCCAGCAGTCCGGACTTGTCGTCAAACGATGGGGCTTTCTTT.